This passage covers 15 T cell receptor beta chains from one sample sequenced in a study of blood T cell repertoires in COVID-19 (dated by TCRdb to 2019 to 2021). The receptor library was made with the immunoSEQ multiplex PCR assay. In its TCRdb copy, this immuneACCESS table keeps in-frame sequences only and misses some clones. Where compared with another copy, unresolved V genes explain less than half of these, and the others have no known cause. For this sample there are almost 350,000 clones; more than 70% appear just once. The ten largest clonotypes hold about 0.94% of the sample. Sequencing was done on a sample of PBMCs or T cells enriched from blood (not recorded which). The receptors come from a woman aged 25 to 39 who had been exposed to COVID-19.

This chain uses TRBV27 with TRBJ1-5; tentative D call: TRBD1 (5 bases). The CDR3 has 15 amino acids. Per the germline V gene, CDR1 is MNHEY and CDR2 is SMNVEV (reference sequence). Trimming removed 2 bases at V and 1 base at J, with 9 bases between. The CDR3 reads CASSLGTGSNQPQHF. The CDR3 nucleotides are TGTGCCAGCAGTTTAGGGACTGGGAGCAATCAGCCCCAGCATTTT.

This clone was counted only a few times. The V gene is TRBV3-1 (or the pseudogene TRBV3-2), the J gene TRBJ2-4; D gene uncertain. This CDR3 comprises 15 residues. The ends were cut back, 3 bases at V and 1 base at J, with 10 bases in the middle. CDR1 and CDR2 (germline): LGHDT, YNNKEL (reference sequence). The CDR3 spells CASSHISLAKNIQYF. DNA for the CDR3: TGTGCCAGCAGCCATATTTCCCTGGCCAAAAACATTCAGTACTTC.

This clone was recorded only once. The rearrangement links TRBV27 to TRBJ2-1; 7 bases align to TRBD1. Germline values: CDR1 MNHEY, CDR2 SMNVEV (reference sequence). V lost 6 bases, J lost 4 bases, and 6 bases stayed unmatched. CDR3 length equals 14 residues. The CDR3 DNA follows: TGTGCCAGCAGACAGGGGTTCGTTTACAATGAGCAGTTCTTC. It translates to CASRQGFVYNEQFF.

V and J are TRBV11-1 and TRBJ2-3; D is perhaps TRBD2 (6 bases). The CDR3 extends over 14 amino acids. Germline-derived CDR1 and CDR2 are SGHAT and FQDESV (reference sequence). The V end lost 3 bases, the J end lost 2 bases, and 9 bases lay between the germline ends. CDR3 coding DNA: TGTGCCAGCAGCTTGGGCGGGAACACAGATACGCAGTATTTT. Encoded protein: CASSLGGNTDTQYF. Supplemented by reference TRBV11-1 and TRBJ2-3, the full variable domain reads EAEVAQSPRYKITEKSQAVAFWCDPISGHATLYWYRQILGQGPELLVQFQDESVVDDSQLPKDRFSAERLKGVDSTLKIQPAELGDSAMYLCASSLGGNTDTQYFGPGTRLTVL.

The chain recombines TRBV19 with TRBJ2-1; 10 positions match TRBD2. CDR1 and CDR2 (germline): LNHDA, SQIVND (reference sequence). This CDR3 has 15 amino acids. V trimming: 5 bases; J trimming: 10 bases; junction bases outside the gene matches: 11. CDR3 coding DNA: TGTGCCAGTAGTCCCAGGATAGCGGGAGGTCTAGAGCAGTTCTTC. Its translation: CASSPRIAGGLEQFF.

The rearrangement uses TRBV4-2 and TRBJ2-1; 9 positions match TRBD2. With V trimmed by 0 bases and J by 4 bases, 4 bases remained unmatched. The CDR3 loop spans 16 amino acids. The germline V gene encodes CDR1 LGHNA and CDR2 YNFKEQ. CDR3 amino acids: CASSQDWAGGYNEQFF. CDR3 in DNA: TGTGCCAGCAGCCAAGATTGGGCGGGAGGGTACAATGAGCAGTTCTTC.

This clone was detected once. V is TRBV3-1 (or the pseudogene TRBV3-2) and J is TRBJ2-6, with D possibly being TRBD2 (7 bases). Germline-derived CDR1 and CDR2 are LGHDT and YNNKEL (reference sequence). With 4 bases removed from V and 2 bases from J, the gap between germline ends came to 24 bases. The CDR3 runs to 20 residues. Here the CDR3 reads CASSRSFRQGTTAGANVLTF. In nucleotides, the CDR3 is TGTGCCAGCAGCCGAAGCTTCCGGCAGGGGACTACCGCTGGGGCCAACGTCCTGACTTTC.

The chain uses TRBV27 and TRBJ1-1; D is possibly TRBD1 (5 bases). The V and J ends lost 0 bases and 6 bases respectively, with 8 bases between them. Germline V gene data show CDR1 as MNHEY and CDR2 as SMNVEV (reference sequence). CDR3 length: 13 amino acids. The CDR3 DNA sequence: TGTGCCAGCAGTTTATCAGGGGTTCCTGAAGCTTTCTTT. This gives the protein CASSLSGVPEAFF.

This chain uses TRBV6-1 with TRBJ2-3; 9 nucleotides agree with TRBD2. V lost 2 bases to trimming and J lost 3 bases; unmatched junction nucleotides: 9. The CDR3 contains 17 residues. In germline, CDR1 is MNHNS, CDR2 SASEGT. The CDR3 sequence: CASSEYWAGGPTDTQYF. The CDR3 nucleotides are TGTGCCAGCAGTGAATATTGGGCGGGAGGGCCGACAGATACGCAGTATTTT.

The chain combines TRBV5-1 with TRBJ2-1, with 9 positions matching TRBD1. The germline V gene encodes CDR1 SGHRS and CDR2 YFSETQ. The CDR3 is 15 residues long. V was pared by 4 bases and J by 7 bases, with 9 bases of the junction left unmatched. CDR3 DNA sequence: TGCGCCAGCAGCATAGACAGGGGGTCTTTGAATGAGCAGTTCTTC. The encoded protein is CASSIDRGSLNEQFF.

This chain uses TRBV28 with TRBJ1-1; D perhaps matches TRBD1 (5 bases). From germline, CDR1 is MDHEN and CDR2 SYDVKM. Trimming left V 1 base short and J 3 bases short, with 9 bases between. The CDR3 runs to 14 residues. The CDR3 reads CASSLSPGDTEAFF. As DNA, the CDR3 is TGTGCCAGCAGTTTATCCCCGGGGGACACTGAAGCTTTCTTT. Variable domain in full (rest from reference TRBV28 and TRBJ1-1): DVKVTQSSRYLVKRTGEKVFLECVQDMDHENMFWYRQDPGLGLRLIYFSYDVKMKEKGDIPEGYSVSREKKERFSLILESASTNQTSMYLCASSLSPGDTEAFFGQGTRLTVV.

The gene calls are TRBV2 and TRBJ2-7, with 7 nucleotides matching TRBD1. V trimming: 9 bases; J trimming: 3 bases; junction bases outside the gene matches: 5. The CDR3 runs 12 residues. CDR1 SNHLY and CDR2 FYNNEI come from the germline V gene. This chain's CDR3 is CARSRDSYEQYF. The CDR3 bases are TGTGCCAGATCCCGGGACAGCTACGAGCAGTACTTC.

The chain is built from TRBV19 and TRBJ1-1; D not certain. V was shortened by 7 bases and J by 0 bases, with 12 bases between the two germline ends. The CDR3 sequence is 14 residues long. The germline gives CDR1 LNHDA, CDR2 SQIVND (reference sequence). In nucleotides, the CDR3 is TGTGCCAGTATCTTGGGAGGTATGAACACTGAAGCTTTCTTT. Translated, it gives CASILGGMNTEAFF.

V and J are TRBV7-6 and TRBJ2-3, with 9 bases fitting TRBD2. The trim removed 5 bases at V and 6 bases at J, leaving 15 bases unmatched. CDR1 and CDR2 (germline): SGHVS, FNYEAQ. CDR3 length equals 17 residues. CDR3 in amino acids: CASSLRLAGYPLDTQYF. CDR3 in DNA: TGTGCCAGCAGCCTCAGGCTAGCGGGATACCCATTGGATACGCAGTATTTT. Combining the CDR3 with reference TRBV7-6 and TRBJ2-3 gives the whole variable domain GAGVSQSPRYKVTKRGQDVALRCDPISGHVSLYWYRQALGQGPEFLTYFNYEAQQDKSGLPNDRFSAERPEGSISTLTIQRTEQRDSAMYRCASSLRLAGYPLDTQYFGPGTRLTVL.

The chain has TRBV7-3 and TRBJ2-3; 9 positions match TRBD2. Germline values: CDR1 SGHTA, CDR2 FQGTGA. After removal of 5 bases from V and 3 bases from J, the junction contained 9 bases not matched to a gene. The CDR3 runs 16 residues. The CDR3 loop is CASSLMASGTTDTQYF. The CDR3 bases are TGTGCCAGCAGCCTGATGGCTAGCGGGACGACAGATACGCAGTATTTT.